These 14 T cell receptor beta chains originate from one sample sequenced in a study of control samples from healthy donors and cancer patients. Some clones are missing from TCRdb's copy, which holds only in-frame ones; the method was immunoSEQ multiplex PCR. The table lists about 120,000 clones, less than 90% of them singletons. Sequences were obtained from blood. These receptor sequences come from a man aged 18 to 35 in good health.

The chain recombines TRBV6-2 or TRBV6-3 with TRBJ1-1; D is undetermined. V was clipped by 2 bases and J by 2 bases, with 3 bases between them. From germline, CDR1 is MNHEY and CDR2 SVGEGT. The CDR3 spans 12 residues. The CDR3 nucleotides are TGTGCCAGCAGTTACACAAACACTGAAGCTTTCTTT. It encodes CASSYTNTEAFF.

V and J are TRBV9 and TRBJ1-6; D is unclear. V lost 4 bases and J 7 bases, leaving 15 bases between the germline ends. CDR1 SGDLS and CDR2 YYNGEE come from the germline V gene. The CDR3 spans 15 residues. CDR3 region: CASSSPKGINSPLHF. CDR3 nucleotide sequence: TGTGCCAGCAGCTCCCCGAAAGGGATAAATTCACCCCTCCACTTT.

The chain has TRBV18 and TRBJ1-3; possibly TRBD1 for D (5 bases). Germline assignment: CDR1 KGHSH and CDR2 LQKENI. V was trimmed by 3 bases and J by 4 bases, leaving 13 bases between them. CDR3 length: 15 residues. The CDR3 sequence is CASSPDGGFGNTIYF. In DNA form, the CDR3 reads TGTGCCAGCTCACCGGACGGGGGGTTCGGAAACACCATATATTTT.

This clone was detected only a few times. The genes are TRBV11-2 and TRBJ1-1; 7 bases agree with TRBD1. CDR1 is SGHAT and CDR2 is FQNNGV in the germline V gene. Trimming at V came to 7 bases and at J to 1 base, leaving 6 bases not matched to a gene. The CDR3 contains 14 residues. DNA for the CDR3: TGTGCCAGCACCCAGGGGGGGAGGAACACTGAAGCTTTCTTT. Translating gives CASTQGGRNTEAFF.

The gene calls are TRBV7-2 and TRBJ2-2; 15 bases agree with TRBD2. V lost 5 bases, J lost 4 bases, and 11 bases stayed unmatched. The germline V gene has CDR1 SGHTA and CDR2 FQGNSA. This CDR3 region has 19 residues. The CDR3 nucleotides read TGTGCCAGCAGCCGCAGGACTAGCGGGAGGGCCAGTTCCACCGGGGAGCTGTTTTTT. This sequence encodes CASSRRTSGRASSTGELFF.

This clone was seen a handful of times. This chain links TRBV2 with TRBJ2-5; D is uncertain. Trimming stripped 8 bases from V and 3 bases from J, with 10 bases between. The CDR3 length is 12 residues. The germline V gene has CDR1 SNHLY and CDR2 FYNNEI. CDR3 loop: CASFLKKETQYF. The CDR3 DNA follows: TGTGCCAGCTTTCTCAAGAAAGAGACCCAGTACTTC.

J is TRBJ2-2 and V is TRBV7-8; 12 bases line up with TRBD2. Germline CDR1 reads SGHVS; CDR2 reads FQNEAQ. The junction had 4 bases not matched to a gene; V was cut back by 5 bases and J by 6 bases. The CDR3 sequence is 15 residues long. The CDR3 protein is CASSPSGRAAGELFF. DNA for the CDR3: TGTGCCAGCAGCCCTAGCGGGAGGGCCGCCGGGGAGCTGTTTTTT.

This sequence joins TRBV5-8 and TRBJ2-1; 13 nucleotides align to TRBD2. Germline V gene lookup returns CDR1 SGHTS and CDR2 YDEGEE. J lost 1 base, V lost 2 bases, and 12 bases had no gene match. This CDR3 region has 20 residues. This CDR3 reads CASSFYRTSGRLGSYNEQFF. The DNA of the CDR3 is TGTGCCAGCAGCTTCTATCGGACTAGCGGGAGACTTGGTTCCTACAATGAGCAGTTCTTC.

The chain links TRBV7-3 to TRBJ2-2; 8 nucleotides agree with TRBD1. J was trimmed by 4 bases and V by 4 bases; bases with no gene match: 8. The germline V gene has CDR1 SGHTA and CDR2 FQGTGA. The CDR3 is 16 amino acids. The CDR3 DNA reads TGTGCCAGCAGCTCAGAAGTAGGACAGGGCACCGGGGAGCTGTTTTTT. It encodes CASSSEVGQGTGELFF. Full variable domain (rest looked up from reference TRBV7-3 and TRBJ2-2): GAGVSQTPSNKVTEKGKYVELRCDPISGHTALYWYRQSLGQGPEFLIYFQGTGAADDSGLPNDRFFAVRPEGSVSTLKIQRTERGDSAVYLCASSSEVGQGTGELFFGEGSRLTVL.

The chain recombines TRBV6-6 with TRBJ2-7, with D possibly being TRBD1 (6 bases). The CDR3 consists of 12 residues. Trimming pared 7 bases from V and 5 bases from J, leaving 12 bases between. The germline V gene encodes CDR1 MNHNY and CDR2 SVGAGI (reference sequence). The CDR3 region is CASTGAGNEQYF. Written as DNA, the CDR3 is TGTGCCAGCACAGGGGCAGGGAACGAGCAGTACTTC.

This sequence joins TRBV27 and TRBJ1-1, with TRBD1 matching over 7 bases. J lost 4 bases, V lost 0 bases, and 8 bases had no gene match. This CDR3 is 16 amino acids long. Per germline, CDR1 MNHEY and CDR2 SMNVEV (reference sequence). The chain's CDR3 is CASSLSIYRGGTEAFF. CDR3 nucleotides: TGTGCCAGCAGTTTATCGATATACAGGGGCGGCACTGAAGCTTTCTTT.

The chain uses TRBV27 and TRBJ2-7, with 9 bases identical to TRBD2. The trim removed 6 bases at V and 1 base at J, leaving 7 bases unmatched. Germline V gene lookup returns CDR1 MNHEY and CDR2 SMNVEV (reference sequence). This CDR3 has 15 residues. DNA of the CDR3: TGTGCCAGCAGGGCCGGAGCGGGAGGTTCCTACGAGCAGTACTTC. This translates into CASRAGAGGSYEQYF.

The CDR3 coding sequence is TGTGCCAGCAGCTTAATCTCCGGGGGAATAGCCAAAAACATTCAGTACTTC. Translated, it gives CASSLISGGIAKNIQYF. This sequence joins TRBV7-9 and TRBJ2-4; a weak D match, TRBD2 (6 bases). This CDR3 is 17 amino acids long. CDR1 is SEHNR and CDR2 is FQNEAQ in the germline V gene (reference sequence). V was shortened by 2 bases and J by 0 bases, with 14 bases between the two germline ends.

This chain uses TRBV24-1 with TRBJ1-4, with a possible D match to TRBD1 (6 bases). Germline CDR1 reads KGHDR; CDR2 reads SFDVKD. V was trimmed by 3 bases and J by 8 bases, leaving 6 bases between them. This CDR3 is built from 12 residues. The CDR3, as DNA: TGTGCCACCAGTGATAGGGGGGAAAAACTGTTTTTT. Encoded protein: CATSDRGEKLFF.